This T cell receptor (beta chain) came from a study of blood T cells in healthy people across ages (dated by TCRdb to between 2014 and 2016). About the investigation overall: In model experiments, template switching captured roughly one uniquely barcoded TCR beta cDNA molecule for every two T cells. For two donors (one aged 18 to 29 and one aged 80 or older), the study analyzed two additional independent replicas of 1 million unique cDNA reads from the same blood draw. Using deep sequencing normalized with unique cDNA molecular identifiers, the study measured how TCR beta repertoire diversity changes with age. Donors of different ages were randomly distributed across sequencing lanes to avoid experimental bias. Four age groups were formed from the donors: young (average 16 years), middle-aged (approximately 40), aged (over 55) and long-lived (82).

From a lookup of the germline V gene, CDR1 and CDR2 are MDHEN and SYDVKM. Inclusive of the bounding cysteine and phenylalanine, the CDR3 is 15 residues long. Here the CDR3 DNA is all that survives: 45 bases in frame from base 1. This clonotype is a singleton in its sample. Which antigen it targets is not known. Nothing much larger sits one base from this clone, and base qualities are not available. One read gives only weak evidence. Overall study outcomes, separate from this receptor: Observed TCR beta diversity per million T cells fell roughly linearly with age, and a significant reduction was already apparent by age about 36. Compared with the aged group, more naive CD4+ T cells, fewer expanded clones and increased TCR diversity were shown by the long-lived group, suggesting age selection. Donor CMV infection status was unknown, potentially confounding age-related changes in expanded clonotypes. There was a strong correlation between observed TCR beta diversity and the percentage of naive T cells measured by flow cytometry. Bulk unsorted PBMC profiling prevented conclusive comparison of naive and antigen-experienced compartments. Estimates of total diversity based on one million sequenced T cells were regarded as lower bounds and as underestimates.

The donors were 40 or so Caucasian individuals from Russia, aged roughly 6 to 100 years, who were systemically healthy. Ten milliliters of peripheral blood were collected from each donor into EDTA-treated Vacutainer tubes. Ficoll-Paque density-gradient centrifugation was used to isolate PBMCs, with at least 6.5 million per sample. Total RNA, at least 6 micrograms per sample, was extracted from PBMCs with Trizol reagent. The percentages of naive CD45RAhigh/CD27high T cells were determined by flow cytometry on a PBMC aliquot from every donor. Library construction relied on 5' RACE. Reads for this sample came from an Illumina HiSeq 2500. A second PCR of about 6 to 11 cycles was run with a J-beta primer mix and a sample-barcoded 5' primer. Each TCR beta cDNA molecule received a unique molecular identifier from a template-switch 5' adaptor carrying 12 random nucleotides. Each sample yielded at least 2.5 million CDR3-containing paired-end reads. The Mint cDNA synthesis kit, primed by a TRBC-specific oligonucleotide, was used to synthesize first-strand cDNA from all RNA. Following uracil-DNA glycosylase treatment, a first 18-cycle PCR with universal primers M1SS and BC2_uni_R was performed on all cDNA. In the source study's methods: Normalization of each sample was performed by random selection of 1 million high-quality reads, each carrying a distinct molecular identifier. Reads sharing molecular identifiers were discarded rather than binned into consensus sequences. MiTCR, set to a Q25 quality threshold and the strictest error-elimination algorithm, was used for CDR3 identification, clonotype clustering and error correction. A nonparametric unseen species model using Euler transformation provided a lower-bound estimate of total TCR beta diversity. TCRdb applied fastp at Q25 and MiXCR to the public reads, then kept only in-frame beta chains. Each CDR3 protein gets just one entry, which takes the most common genes and DNA from the rows behind it. The V and J calls were determined by TCRdb, not by the authors. In all, the sample holds approximately 800,000 distinct CDR3 sequences, and around 50% of those were seen once. The top ten hold approximately 18% of the sample.

The receptor chain draws on TRBV28 and TRBJ2-1; 7 bases in the junction line up with TRBD1. The J call could be wrong; TRBJ2-7 is a better fit for the DNA end. Sequencing was carried out using blood. This clonotype was obtained from a man older than 75 in good health. Read as DNA, the sequence is TGTGCCAGCAGTTTTATCACAGGGGTCTACAATGAGCAGTACTTC. The translation is CASSFITGVYNEQYF.